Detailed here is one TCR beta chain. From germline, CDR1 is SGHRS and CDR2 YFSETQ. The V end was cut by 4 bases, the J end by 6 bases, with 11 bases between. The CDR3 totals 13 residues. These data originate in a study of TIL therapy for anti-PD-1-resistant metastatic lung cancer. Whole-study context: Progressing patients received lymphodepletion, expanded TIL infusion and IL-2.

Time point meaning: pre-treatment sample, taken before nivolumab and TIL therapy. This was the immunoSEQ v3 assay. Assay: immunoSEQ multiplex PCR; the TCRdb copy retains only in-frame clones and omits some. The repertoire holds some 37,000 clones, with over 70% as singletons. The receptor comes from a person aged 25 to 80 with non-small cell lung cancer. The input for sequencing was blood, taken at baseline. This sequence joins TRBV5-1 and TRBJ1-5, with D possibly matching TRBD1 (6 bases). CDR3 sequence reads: CASSQKGGQPQHF. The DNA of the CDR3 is TGCGCCAGCAGCCAGAAAGGGGGTCAGCCCCAGCATTTT.